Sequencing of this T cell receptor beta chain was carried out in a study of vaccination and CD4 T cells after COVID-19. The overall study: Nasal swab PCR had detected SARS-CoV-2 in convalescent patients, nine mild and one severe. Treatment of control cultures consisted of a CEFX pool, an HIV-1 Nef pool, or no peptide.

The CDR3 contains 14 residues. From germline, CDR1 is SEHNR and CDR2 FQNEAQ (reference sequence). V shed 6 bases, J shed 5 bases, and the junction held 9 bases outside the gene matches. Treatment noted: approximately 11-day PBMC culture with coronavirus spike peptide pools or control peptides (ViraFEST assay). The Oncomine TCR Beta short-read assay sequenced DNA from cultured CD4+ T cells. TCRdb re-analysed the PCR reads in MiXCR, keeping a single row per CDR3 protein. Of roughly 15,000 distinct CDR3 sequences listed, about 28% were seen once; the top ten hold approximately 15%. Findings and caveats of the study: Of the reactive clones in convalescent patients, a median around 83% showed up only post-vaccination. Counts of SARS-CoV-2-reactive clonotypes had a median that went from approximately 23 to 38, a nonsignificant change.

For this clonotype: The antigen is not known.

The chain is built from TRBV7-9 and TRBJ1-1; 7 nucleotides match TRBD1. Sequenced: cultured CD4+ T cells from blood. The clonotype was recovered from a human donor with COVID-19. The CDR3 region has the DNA TGTGCCAGCAGACCCGGACAGGTTCATACTGAAGCTTTCTTT. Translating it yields CASRPGQVHTEAFF.